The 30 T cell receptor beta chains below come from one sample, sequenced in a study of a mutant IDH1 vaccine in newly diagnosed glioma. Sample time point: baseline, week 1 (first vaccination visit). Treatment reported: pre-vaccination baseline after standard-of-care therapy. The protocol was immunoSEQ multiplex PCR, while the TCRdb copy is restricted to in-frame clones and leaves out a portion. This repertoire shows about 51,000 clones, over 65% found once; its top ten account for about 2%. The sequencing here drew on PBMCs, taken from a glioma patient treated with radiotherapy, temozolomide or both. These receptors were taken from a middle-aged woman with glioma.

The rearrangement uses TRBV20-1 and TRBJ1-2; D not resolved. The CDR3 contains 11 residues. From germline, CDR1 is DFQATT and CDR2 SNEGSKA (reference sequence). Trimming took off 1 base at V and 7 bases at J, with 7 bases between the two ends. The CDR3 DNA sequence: TGCAGTGCTAGAGTTCCGTCTGGCTACACCTTC. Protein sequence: CSARVPSGYTF.

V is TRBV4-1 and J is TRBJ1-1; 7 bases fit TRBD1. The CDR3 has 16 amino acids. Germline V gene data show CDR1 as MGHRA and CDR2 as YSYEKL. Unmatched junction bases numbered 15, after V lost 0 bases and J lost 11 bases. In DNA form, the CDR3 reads TGCGCCAGCAGCCAAGAGGCGATGGCAGGGGGGGTTCCGGCTTTCTTT. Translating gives CASSQEAMAGGVPAFF.

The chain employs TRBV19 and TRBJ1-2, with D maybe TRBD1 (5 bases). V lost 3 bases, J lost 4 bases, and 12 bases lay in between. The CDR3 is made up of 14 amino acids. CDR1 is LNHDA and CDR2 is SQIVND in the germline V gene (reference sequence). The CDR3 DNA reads TGTGCCAGTAGTATCGGGGGGAGCGGCTATGGCTACACCTTC. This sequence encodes CASSIGGSGYGYTF. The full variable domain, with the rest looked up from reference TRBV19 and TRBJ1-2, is DGGITQSPKYLFRKEGQNVTLSCEQNLNHDAMYWYRQDPGQGLRLIYYSQIVNDFQKGDIAEGYSVSREKKESFPLTVTSAQKNPTAFYLCASSIGGSGYGYTFGSGTRLTVV.

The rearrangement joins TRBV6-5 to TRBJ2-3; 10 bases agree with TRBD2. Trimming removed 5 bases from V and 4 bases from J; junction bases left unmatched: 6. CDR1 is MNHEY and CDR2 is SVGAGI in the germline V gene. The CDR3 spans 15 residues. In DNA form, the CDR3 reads TGTGCCAGCAGTAAGCGGGGGGGCCGTCCAGATACGCAGTATTTT. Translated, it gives CASSKRGGRPDTQYF.

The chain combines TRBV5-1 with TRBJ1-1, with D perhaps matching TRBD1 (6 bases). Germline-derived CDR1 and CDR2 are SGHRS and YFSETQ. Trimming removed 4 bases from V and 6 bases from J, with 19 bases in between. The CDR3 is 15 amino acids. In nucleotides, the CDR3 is TGCGCCAGCAGCCCGGGAACAGGGACGTGGGCTGAAGCTTTCTTT. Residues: CASSPGTGTWAEAFF.

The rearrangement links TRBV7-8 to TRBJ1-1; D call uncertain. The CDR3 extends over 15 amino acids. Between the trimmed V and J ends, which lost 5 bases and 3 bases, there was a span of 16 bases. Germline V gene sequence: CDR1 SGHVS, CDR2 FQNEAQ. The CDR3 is CASSRPERWHTEAFF. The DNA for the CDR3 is TGTGCCAGCAGCCGCCCCGAACGGTGGCACACTGAAGCTTTCTTT.

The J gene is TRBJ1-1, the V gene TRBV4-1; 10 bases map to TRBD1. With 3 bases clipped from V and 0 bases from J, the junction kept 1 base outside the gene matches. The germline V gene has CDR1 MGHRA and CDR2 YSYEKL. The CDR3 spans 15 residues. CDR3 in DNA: TGCGCCAGCAGCCAGGGACAGGGGTTGAACACTGAAGCTTTCTTT. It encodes CASSQGQGLNTEAFF.

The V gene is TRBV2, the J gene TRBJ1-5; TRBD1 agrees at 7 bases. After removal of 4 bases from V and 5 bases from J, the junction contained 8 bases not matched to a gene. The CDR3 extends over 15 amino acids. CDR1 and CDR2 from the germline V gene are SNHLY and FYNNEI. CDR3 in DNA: TGTGCCAGCAGTGCTGACAGGGTGGTGGATCAGCCCCAGCATTTT. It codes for CASSADRVVDQPQHF. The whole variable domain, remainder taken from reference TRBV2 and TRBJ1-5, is EPEVTQTPSHQVTQMGQEVILRCVPISNHLYFYWYRQILGQKVEFLVSFYNNEISEKSEIFDDQFSVERPDGSNFTLKIRSTKLEDSAMYFCASSADRVVDQPQHFGDGTRLSIL.

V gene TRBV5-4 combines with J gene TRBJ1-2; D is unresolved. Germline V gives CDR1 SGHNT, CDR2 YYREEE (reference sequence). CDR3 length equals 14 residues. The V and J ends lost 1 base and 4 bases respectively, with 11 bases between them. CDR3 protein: CASSLPGSGYGYTF. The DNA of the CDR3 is TGTGCCAGCAGCTTGCCGGGGAGCGGCTATGGCTACACCTTC. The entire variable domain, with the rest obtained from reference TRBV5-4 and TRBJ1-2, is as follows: ETGVTQSPTHLIKTRGQQVTLRCSSQSGHNTVSWYQQALGQGPQFIFQYYREEENGRGNFPPRFSGLQFPNYSSELNVNALELDDSALYLCASSLPGSGYGYTFGSGTRLTVV.

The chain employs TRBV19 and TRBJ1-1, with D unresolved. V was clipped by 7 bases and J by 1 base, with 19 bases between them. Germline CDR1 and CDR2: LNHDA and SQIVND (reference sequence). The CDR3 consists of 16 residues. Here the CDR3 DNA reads TGTGCCAGTATACAATCTAAGGACGGGAAGAACACTGAAGCTTTCTTT. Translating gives CASIQSKDGKNTEAFF. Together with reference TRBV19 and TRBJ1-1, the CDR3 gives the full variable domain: DGGITQSPKYLFRKEGQNVTLSCEQNLNHDAMYWYRQDPGQGLRLIYYSQIVNDFQKGDIAEGYSVSREKKESFPLTVTSAQKNPTAFYLCASIQSKDGKNTEAFFGQGTRLTVV.

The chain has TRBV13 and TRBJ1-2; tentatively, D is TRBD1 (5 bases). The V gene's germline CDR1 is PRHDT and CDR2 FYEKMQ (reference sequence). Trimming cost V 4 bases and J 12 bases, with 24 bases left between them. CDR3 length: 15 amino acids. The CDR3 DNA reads TGTGCCAGCAGCTACGGGGGGGTGCCTCTTCTAGCTAACACCTTC. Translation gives CASSYGGVPLLANTF.

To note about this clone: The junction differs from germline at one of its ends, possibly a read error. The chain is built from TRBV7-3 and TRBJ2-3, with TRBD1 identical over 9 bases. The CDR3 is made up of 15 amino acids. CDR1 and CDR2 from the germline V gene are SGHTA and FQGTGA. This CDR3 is CANSSTGGASDTQYF. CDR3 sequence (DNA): TGTGCCAACAGCTCTACAGGGGGCGCGTCAGATACGCAGTATTTT.

The CDR3 nucleotides are TGTGCCAGCAGTTTCCGGGGCGTGGAGCTGTTTTTT. Its protein product is CASSFRGVELFF. The rearrangement links TRBV27 to TRBJ2-2; TRBD1 or TRBD2 may be the D gene (5 bases each). This CDR3 has 12 amino acids. Trimming stripped 3 bases from V and 10 bases from J, with 9 bases between. Germline values: CDR1 MNHEY, CDR2 SMNVEV (reference sequence).

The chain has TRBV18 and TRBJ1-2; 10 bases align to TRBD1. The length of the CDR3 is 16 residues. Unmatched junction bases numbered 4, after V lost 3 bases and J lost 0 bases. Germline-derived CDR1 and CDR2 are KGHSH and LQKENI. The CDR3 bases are TGTGCCAGCTCACCCGGGACAGGGGTTACTAACTATGGCTACACCTTC. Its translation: CASSPGTGVTNYGYTF.

DNA of the CDR3: TGTGCCTGGAGTGTAGGGCCTTACGAGCAGTACTTC. Its protein is CAWSVGPYEQYF. V is TRBV30 and J is TRBJ2-7; D remains unclear. In germline, CDR1 is GTSNPN, CDR2 SVGIG (reference sequence). V was trimmed by 0 bases and J by 4 bases, leaving 7 bases between them. This CDR3 has 12 amino acids.

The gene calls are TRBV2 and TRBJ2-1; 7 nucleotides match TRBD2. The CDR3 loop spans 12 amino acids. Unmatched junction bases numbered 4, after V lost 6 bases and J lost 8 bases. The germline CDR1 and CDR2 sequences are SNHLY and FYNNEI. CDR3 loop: CASSWGGYEQFF. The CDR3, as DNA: TGTGCCAGCAGCTGGGGGGGGTATGAGCAGTTCTTC.

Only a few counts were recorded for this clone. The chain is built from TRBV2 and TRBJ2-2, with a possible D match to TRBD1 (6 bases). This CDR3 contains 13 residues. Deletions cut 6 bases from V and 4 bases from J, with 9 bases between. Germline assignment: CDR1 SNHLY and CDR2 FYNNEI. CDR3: CASRGAGTGELFF. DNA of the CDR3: TGTGCCAGCAGGGGGGCCGGCACCGGGGAGCTGTTTTTT. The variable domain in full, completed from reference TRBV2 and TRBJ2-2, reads EPEVTQTPSHQVTQMGQEVILRCVPISNHLYFYWYRQILGQKVEFLVSFYNNEISEKSEIFDDQFSVERPDGSNFTLKIRSTKLEDSAMYFCASRGAGTGELFFGEGSRLTVL.

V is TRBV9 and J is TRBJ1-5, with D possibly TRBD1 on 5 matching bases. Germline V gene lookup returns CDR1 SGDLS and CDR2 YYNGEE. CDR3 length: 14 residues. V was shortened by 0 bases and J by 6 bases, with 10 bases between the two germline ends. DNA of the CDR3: TGTGCCAGCAGCGTAGGGCAGGGAGGTCAGCCCCAGCATTTT. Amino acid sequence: CASSVGQGGQPQHF.

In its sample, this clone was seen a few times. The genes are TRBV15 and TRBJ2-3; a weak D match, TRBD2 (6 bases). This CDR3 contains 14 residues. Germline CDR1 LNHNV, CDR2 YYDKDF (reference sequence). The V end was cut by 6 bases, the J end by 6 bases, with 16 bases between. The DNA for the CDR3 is TGTGCCACCAGACCGGGGGATATCACGGATACGCAGTATTTT. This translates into CATRPGDITDTQYF.

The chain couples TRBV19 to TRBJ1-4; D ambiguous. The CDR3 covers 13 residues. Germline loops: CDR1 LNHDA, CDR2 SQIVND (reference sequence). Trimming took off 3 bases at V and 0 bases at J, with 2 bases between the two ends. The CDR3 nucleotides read TGTGCCAGTAGTATTGCAACTAATGAAAAACTGTTTTTT. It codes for CASSIATNEKLFF.

DNA for the CDR3: TGCGCCAGCAGCCAAGATCTAGAACACGGTGAAAAACTGTTTTTT. It is translated as CASSQDLEHGEKLFF. This chain uses TRBV4-3 with TRBJ1-4; D gene uncertain. Germline CDR1 reads LGHNA; CDR2 reads YSLEER. V dropped 0 bases and J dropped 7 bases, with 12 bases sitting between them. The length of the CDR3 is 15 residues.

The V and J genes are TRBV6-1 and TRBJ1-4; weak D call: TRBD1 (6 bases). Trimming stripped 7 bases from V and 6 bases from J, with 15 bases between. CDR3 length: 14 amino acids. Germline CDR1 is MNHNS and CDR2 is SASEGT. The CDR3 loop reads CASTVVGADEKLFF. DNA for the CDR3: TGTGCCAGCACGGTCGTGGGGGCGGATGAAAAACTGTTTTTT.

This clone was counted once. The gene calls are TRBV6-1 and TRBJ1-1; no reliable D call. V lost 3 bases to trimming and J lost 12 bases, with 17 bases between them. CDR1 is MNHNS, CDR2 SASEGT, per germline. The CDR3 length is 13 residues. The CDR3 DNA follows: TGTGCCAGCAGTGAGGCGGGGAAAATCGAACCTTTCTTT. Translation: CASSEAGKIEPFF.

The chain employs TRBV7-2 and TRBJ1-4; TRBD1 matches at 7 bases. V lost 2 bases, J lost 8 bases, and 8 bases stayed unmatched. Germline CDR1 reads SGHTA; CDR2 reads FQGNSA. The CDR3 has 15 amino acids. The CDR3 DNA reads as TGTGCCAGCAGCTTACACAGGGGAATAAACGAAAAACTGTTTTTT. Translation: CASSLHRGINEKLFF.

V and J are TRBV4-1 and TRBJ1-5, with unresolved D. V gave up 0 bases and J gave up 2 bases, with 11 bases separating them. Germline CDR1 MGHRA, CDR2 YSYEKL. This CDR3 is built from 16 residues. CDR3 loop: CASSQDPPSGNQPQHF. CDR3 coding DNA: TGCGCCAGCAGCCAAGATCCCCCATCTGGCAATCAGCCCCAGCATTTT.

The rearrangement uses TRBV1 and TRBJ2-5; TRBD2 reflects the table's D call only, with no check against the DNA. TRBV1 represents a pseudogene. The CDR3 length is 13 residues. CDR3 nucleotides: TGCACCAGCAGCGAAGGGAGGCTGGAGACCCAGTACTTC. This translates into CTSSEGRLETQYF.

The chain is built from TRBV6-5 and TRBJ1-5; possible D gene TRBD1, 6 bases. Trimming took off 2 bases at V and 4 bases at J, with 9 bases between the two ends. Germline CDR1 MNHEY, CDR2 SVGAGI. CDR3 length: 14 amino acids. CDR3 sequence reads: CASSYRGRNQPQHF. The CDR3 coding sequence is TGTGCCAGCAGTTACCGGGGGCGTAATCAGCCCCAGCATTTT.

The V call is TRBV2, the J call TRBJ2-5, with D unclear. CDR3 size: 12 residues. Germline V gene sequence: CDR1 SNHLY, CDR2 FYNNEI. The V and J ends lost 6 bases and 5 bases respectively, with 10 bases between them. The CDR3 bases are TGTGCCAGCAGACTGTCCCGGGAGACCCAGTACTTC. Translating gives CASRLSRETQYF.

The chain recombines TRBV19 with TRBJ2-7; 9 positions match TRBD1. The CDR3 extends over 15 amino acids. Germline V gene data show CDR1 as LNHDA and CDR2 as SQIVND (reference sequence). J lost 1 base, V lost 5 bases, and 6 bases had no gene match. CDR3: CASSLRQGGSYEQYF. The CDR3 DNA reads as TGTGCCAGTAGTCTGAGACAGGGGGGATCCTACGAGCAGTACTTC.

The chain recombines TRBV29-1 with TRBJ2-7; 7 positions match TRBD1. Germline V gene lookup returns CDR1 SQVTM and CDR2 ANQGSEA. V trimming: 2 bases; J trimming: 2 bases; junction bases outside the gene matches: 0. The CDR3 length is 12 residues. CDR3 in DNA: TGCAGCGTTGAACAGGGGGCCTACGAGCAGTACTTC. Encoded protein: CSVEQGAYEQYF.